A selection of T cell receptor beta chains follows, all from one sample in a study of cytomegalovirus exposure and HLA in healthy donors. Some clones are missing from TCRdb's copy, which holds only in-frame ones; the method was immunoSEQ multiplex PCR. The table shows over 95,000 clones, with more than 65% occurring only once. Specimen: PBMCs. Receptors originate from a man aged 35 to 55 in good health and CMV-seropositive. Both conserved end residues are part of each CDR3. D genes are given only for firm matches. Part of the rows lack a size; the others show once, few, many or a class for expanded clones.

once	TRBV27	TRBD1	TRBJ2-5	12	TGTGCCAGCAATGGACAGGACGGGGCCCAGTACTTC	CASNGQDGAQYF
.	TRBV18	.	TRBJ2-3	16	TGTGCCAGCTCACCGCCAGGGGTCTGGGGCACAGATACGCAGTATTTT	CASSPPGVWGTDTQYF
.	TRBV2	.	TRBJ1-2	13	TGTGCCAGCAGTGCTGACGGAGGCTATGGCTACACCTTC	CASSADGGYGYTF
few	TRBV14	.	TRBJ1-5	14	TGTGCCAGCAGCCTGGCAGGGGTTATTCAGCCCCAGCATTTT	CASSLAGVIQPQHF
.	TRBV4-3	.	TRBJ2-7	16	TGCGCCAGCAGCCAAGGCACAACGACAGGCGGCTACGAGCAGTACTTC	CASSQGTTTGGYEQYF
.	TRBV6-1	TRBD1	TRBJ2-7	14	TGTGCCAGCTTTGACAGGGATAGCTCCTACGAGCAGTACTTC	CASFDRDSSYEQYF
.	TRBV4-1	TRBD1	TRBJ2-7	17	TGCGCCAGCAGCCAAGCCGACAGGGTATCTGGGGCCTACGAGCAGTACTTC	CASSQADRVSGAYEQYF
few	TRBV9	.	TRBJ2-7	12	TGTGCCAGCAGCGAGGACAACTACGAGCAGTACTTC	CASSEDNYEQYF
.	TRBV28	.	TRBJ1-3	17	TGTGCCAGCAGCCCCCTCCGAGGACTCCACTCTGGAAACACCATATATTTT	CASSPLRGLHSGNTIYF
.	TRBV7-3	.	TRBJ1-1	13	TGTGCCAGCAGCTCCCAGATAAACACTGAAGCTTTCTTT	CASSSQINTEAFF
once	TRBV9	.	TRBJ1-1	13	TGTGCCAGCAGCGTAGCACAGAACACTGAAGCTTTCTTT	CASSVAQNTEAFF
.	TRBV28	TRBD1	TRBJ2-7	18	TGTGCCAGCAGCTTAACCGGGACAGGGGGCGCCTTCCCCTACGAGCAGTACTTC	CASSLTGTGGAFPYEQYF
.	TRBV5-1	.	TRBJ2-2	14	TGCGCCAGCACCGGGGGATTACACACCGGGGAGCTGTTTTTT	CASTGGLHTGELFF
.	TRBV6-5	.	TRBJ1-5	15	TGTGCCAGCAGTTTTTCCAGGGATCGGGATCAGCCCCAGCATTTT	CASSFSRDRDQPQHF
.	TRBV6-5	TRBD1	TRBJ1-2	14	TGTGCCAGCAGCCGGGACAGGGGTGGCTATGGCTACACCTTC	CASSRDRGGYGYTF
.	TRBV6-5	TRBD1	TRBJ1-2	14	TGTGCCAGCAGTTTCCTAGGGGGCGACTATGGCTACACCTTC	CASSFLGGDYGYTF
.	TRBV9	TRBD1	TRBJ2-6	21	TGTGCCAGCAGCGTAATTAGGGGACAGGGGTTGGGTCACTCTGGGGCCAACGTCCTGACTTTC	CASSVIRGQGLGHSGANVLTF
.	TRBV5-1	TRBD1	TRBJ1-2	15	TGCGCCAGCAGCATATACCGGGACAGCGCCTATGGCTACACCTTC	CASSIYRDSAYGYTF
.	TRBV4-1	.	TRBJ2-5	15	TGCGCCAGCAGCCAAGATTACAGGGTTGTAGAGACCCAGTACTTC	CASSQDYRVVETQYF
once	TRBV7-3	.	TRBJ2-6	15	TGTGCCAGCAGCTCTACAGGGTCAGGGGCCAACGTCCTGACTTTC	CASSSTGSGANVLTF
.	TRBV11-2	.	TRBJ1-2	15	TGTGCCAGCAGCCCCTGGACAGAAGCTAACTATGGCTACACCTTC	CASSPWTEANYGYTF
.	TRBV4-3	.	TRBJ1-3	16	TGCGCCAGCAGCCAAGAGCCACAGGAGCCTGGAAACACCATATATTTT	CASSQEPQEPGNTIYF
few	TRBV28	TRBD2	TRBJ2-1	16	TGTGCCAGCAGTGGGCTAGCGGGGGGCGGAAACAATGAGCAGTTCTTC	CASSGLAGGGNNEQFF
.	TRBV19	.	TRBJ1-4	13	TGTGCCAGTAGTATACGGGAAAATGAAAAACTGTTTTTT	CASSIRENEKLFF
.	TRBV4-3	.	TRBJ2-7	19	TGCGCCAGCAGCCAAGATATCGCGGGGTTGATTAGCGGACTAAACGAGCAGTACTTC	CASSQDIAGLISGLNEQYF
.	TRBV5-4	TRBD1	TRBJ2-2	13	TGTGCCGGCGGGACAGGGTTATCCGGGGAGCTGTTTTTT	CAGGTGLSGELFF
.	TRBV10-3	.	TRBJ1-5	16	TGTGCCATCAGTGCGGGAGGGAAAGGGAGCAATCAGCCCCAGCATTTT	CAISAGGKGSNQPQHF
.	TRBV6-1	.	TRBJ2-1	15	TGTGCCAGCAGTCAGAGACAGGTCCCCTACAATGAGCAGTTCTTC	CASSQRQVPYNEQFF
once	TRBV28	.	TRBJ1-4	12	TGTGCCAGCAGTTCTTTTAATGAAAAACTGTTTTTT	CASSSFNEKLFF
.	TRBV5-1	.	TRBJ1-2	14	TGCGCCAGCAGCTTGGAGGCAGGGCTCTATGGCTACACCTTC	CASSLEAGLYGYTF
.	TRBV11-1	TRBD1	TRBJ2-1	12	TGTGCCAGCAGCTCGACAGGGTTTGAGCAGTTCTTC	CASSSTGFEQFF
.	TRBV19	.	TRBJ1-2	14	TGTGCCAGTAGTTCGTCCCGGGGGGCGTTTGGCTACACCTTC	CASSSSRGAFGYTF
few	TRBV6-5	.	TRBJ1-2	13	TGTGCCAGCAGTGAACAGGGAAACTATGGCTACACCTTC	CASSEQGNYGYTF
.	TRBV6-6	TRBD1	TRBJ2-7	16	TGTGCCAGCAGTTTACTCTTCGGGACAGGGTCCTACGAGCAGTACTTC	CASSLLFGTGSYEQYF
few	TRBV10-3	TRBD1	TRBJ2-7	14	TGTGCCATCAGTGGCGACAGGGGGCCAATCGAGCAGTACTTC	CAISGDRGPIEQYF
.	TRBV5-1	.	TRBJ1-2	14	TGCGCCAGCAGCTTGGCCCCAGGGTACTATGGCTACACCTTC	CASSLAPGYYGYTF
.	TRBV7-3	.	TRBJ2-1	13	TGTGCCAGCAGCCCCAGCGAAAACAATGAGCAGTTCTTC	CASSPSENNEQFF
.	TRBV19	.	TRBJ2-5	15	TGTGCCAGTAGTATAGCGCGTCGGAGGGGAGAGACCCAGTACTTC	CASSIARRRGETQYF
many	TRBV19	.	TRBJ1-1	14	TGTGCCAGTAGTATGGCAGTCATGAACACTGAAGCTTTCTTT	CASSMAVMNTEAFF
once	TRBV18	TRBD1	TRBJ2-3	15	TGTGCCAGCTCACCATTACCAGGGGGTTCAGATACGCAGTATTTT	CASSPLPGGSDTQYF
few	TRBV10-3	.	TRBJ1-1	15	TGTGCCATCAGCGGAGGTGGGGAGGTAAGCACTGAAGCTTTCTTT	CAISGGGEVSTEAFF
.	TRBV21-1	.	TRBJ2-7	14	TGTGCCAGCAGCAAAGCGGGACAAAACTACGAGCAGTACTTC	CASSKAGQNYEQYF
.	TRBV28	.	TRBJ1-1	12	TGTGCCAGCAGTCGGACAGTTAATGAAGCTTTCTTT	CASSRTVNEAFF
.	TRBV28	TRBD1	TRBJ1-2	16	TGTGCCAGCACCCTGGGACAGGGGGCGCGGGGCTATGGCTACACCTTC	CASTLGQGARGYGYTF
.	TRBV5-1	TRBD1	TRBJ2-2	16	TGCGCCAGCAGCTTTATCTGGGACAGGGCTACCGGGGAGCTGTTTTTT	CASSFIWDRATGELFF
once	TRBV5-1	TRBD2	TRBJ2-5	15	TGCGCCAGCAGCTTGGTAGCGGGGGGGCCGGAGACCCAGTACTTC	CASSLVAGGPETQYF
.	TRBV7-2	.	TRBJ2-4	12	TGTGCCAGCAGCGAGTATCAGGGGATTCAGTACTTC	CASSEYQGIQYF
.	TRBV4-3	TRBD1	TRBJ2-4	16	TGCGCCAGCAGCCAAGAGGCTCAGGGGGTTAAAAACATTCAGTACTTC	CASSQEAQGVKNIQYF
.	TRBV27	.	TRBJ2-7	14	TGTGCCAGCAGTTTTCCGGACCGGAGGGCCGAGCAGTACTTC	CASSFPDRRAEQYF
.	TRBV9	.	TRBJ1-3	16	TGTGCCAGCAGCGCCCCGAGGGCGAGCTCTGGAAACACCATATATTTT	CASSAPRASSGNTIYF
once	TRBV7-6	TRBD2	TRBJ2-7	15	TGTGCCAGCAGCTTACTCCCGGGGGGGACCTACGAGCAGTACTTC	CASSLLPGGTYEQYF
.	TRBV5-1	.	TRBJ2-3	15	TGCGCCAGCAGCTTGGCGGGGTTGGGCACAGATACGCAGTATTTT	CASSLAGLGTDTQYF
.	TRBV6-1	TRBD2	TRBJ2-5	14	TGTGCCAGCAGTGAAGCGGGGGGGACTAGTACCCAGTACTTC	CASSEAGGTSTQYF
.	TRBV18	TRBD1	TRBJ2-7	14	TGTGCCAGCTCACAGACAGGGTATATCTACGAGCAGTACTTC	CASSQTGYIYEQYF
.	TRBV28	TRBD1	TRBJ1-6	15	TGTGCCAGCAGAGGCCGGACAGGGTCTTACTCACCCCTCCACTTT	CASRGRTGSYSPLHF
.	TRBV18	.	TRBJ1-5	14	TGTGCCAGCTCACAGGATCGGGGGGGGTCTCCCCAGCATTTT	CASSQDRGGSPQHF